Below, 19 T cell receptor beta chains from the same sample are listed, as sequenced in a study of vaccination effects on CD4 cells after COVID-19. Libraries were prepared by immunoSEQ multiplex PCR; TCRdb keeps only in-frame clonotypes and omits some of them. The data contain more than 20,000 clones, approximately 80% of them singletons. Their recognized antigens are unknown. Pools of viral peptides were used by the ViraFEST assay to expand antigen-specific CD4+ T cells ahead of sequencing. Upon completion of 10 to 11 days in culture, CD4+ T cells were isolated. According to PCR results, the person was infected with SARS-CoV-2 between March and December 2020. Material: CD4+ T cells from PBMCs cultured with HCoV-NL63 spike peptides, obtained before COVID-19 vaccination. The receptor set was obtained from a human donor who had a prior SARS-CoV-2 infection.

The CDR3 nucleotides read TGTGCCAGCAGGCGACCTCCGGGAGATACGCAGTATTTT. Its translation: CASRRPPGDTQYF. The V call is TRBV6-5, the J call TRBJ2-3; D ambiguous. This CDR3 has 13 amino acids. The V end lost 6 bases, the J end lost 5 bases, and 12 bases lay between the germline ends. The germline V gene has CDR1 MNHEY and CDR2 SVGAGI.

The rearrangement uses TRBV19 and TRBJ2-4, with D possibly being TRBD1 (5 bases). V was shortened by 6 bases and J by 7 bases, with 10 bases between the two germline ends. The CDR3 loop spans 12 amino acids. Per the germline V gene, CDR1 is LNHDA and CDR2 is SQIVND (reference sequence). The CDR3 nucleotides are TGTGCCAGTAGCCCCAGGGTGAACATTCAGTACTTC. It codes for CASSPRVNIQYF.

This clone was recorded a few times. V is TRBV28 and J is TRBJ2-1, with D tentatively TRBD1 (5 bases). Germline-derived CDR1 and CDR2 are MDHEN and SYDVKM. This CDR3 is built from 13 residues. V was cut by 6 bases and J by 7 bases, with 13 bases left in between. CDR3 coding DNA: TGTGCCAGCAGGGACCAAAAGGGGAATGAGCAGTTCTTC. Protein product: CASRDQKGNEQFF.

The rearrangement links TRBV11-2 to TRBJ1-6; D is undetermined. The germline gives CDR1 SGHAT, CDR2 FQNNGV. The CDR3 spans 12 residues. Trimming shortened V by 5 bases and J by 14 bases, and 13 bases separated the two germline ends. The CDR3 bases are TGTGCCAGCAGCCCCGACCTCTCAACCCTCCACTTT. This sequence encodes CASSPDLSTLHF.

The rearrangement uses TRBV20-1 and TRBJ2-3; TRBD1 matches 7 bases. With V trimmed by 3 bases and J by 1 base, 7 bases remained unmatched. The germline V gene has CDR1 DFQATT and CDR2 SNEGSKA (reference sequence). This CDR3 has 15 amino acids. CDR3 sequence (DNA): TGCAGTGCTAGTTATGAGGGGGCGGGCACAGATACGCAGTATTTT. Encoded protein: CSASYEGAGTDTQYF.

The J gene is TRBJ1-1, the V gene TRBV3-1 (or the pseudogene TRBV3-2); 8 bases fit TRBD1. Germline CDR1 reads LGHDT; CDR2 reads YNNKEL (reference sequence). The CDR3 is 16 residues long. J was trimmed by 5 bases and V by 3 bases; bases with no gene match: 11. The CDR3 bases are TGTGCCAGCAGCCAGTATGGGACAGGTAGTGAGACTGAAGCTTTCTTT. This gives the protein CASSQYGTGSETEAFF.

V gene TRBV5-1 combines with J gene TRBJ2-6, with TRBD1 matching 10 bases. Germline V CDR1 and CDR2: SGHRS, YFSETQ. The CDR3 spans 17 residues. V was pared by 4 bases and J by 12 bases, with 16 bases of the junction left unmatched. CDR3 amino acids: CASSMGTGVGSPAVLTF. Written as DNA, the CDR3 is TGCGCCAGCAGCATGGGGACAGGGGTTGGCTCACCGGCCGTCCTGACTTTC.

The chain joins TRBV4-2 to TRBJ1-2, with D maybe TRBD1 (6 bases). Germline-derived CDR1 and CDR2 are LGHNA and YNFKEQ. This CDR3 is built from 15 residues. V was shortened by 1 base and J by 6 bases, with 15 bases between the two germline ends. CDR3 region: CASSQVGQGSHGYTF. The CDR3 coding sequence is TGTGCCAGCAGCCAAGTCGGTCAGGGGTCCCATGGCTACACCTTC.

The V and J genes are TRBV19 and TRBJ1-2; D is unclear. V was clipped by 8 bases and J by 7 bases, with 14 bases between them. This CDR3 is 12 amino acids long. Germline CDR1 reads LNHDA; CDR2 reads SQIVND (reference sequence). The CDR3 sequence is CASYAPYGGYTF. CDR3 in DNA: TGTGCCAGTTATGCCCCATATGGTGGCTACACCTTC.

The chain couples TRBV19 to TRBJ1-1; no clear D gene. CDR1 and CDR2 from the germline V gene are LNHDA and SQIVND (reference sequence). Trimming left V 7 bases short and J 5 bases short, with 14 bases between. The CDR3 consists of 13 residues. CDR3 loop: CASTRYGRTEAFF. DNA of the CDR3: TGTGCCAGTACCCGATACGGGAGAACTGAAGCTTTCTTT.

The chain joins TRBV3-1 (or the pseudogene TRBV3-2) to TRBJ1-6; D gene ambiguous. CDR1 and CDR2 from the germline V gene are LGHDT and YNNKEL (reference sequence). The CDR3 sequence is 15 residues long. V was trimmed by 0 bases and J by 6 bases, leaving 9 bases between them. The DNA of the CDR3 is TGTGCCAGCAGCCAAGAATTTGGGCTTAATTCACCCCTCCACTTT. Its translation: CASSQEFGLNSPLHF.

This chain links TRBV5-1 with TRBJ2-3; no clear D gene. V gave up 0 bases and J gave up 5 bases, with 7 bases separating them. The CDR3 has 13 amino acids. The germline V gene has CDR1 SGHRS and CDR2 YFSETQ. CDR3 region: CASSLVPEDTQYF. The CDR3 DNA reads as TGCGCCAGCAGCTTGGTGCCTGAAGATACGCAGTATTTT.

The CDR3 reads CASSPVGSMASYEQYF. The CDR3 DNA follows: TGTGCCAGCAGCCCTGTTGGGTCAATGGCCTCCTACGAGCAGTACTTC. The V gene is TRBV27, the J gene TRBJ2-7; D remains ambiguous. Deletions cut 6 bases from V and 0 bases from J, with 18 bases between. This CDR3 spans 16 amino acids. Germline V lookup: CDR1 MNHEY, CDR2 SMNVEV (reference sequence).

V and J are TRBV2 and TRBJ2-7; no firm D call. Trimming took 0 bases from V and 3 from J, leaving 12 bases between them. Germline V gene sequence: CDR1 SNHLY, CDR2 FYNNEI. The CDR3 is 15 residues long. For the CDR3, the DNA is TGTGCCAGCAGTGAAGCGTACAGTCAGCTCTACGAGCAGTACTTC. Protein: CASSEAYSQLYEQYF.

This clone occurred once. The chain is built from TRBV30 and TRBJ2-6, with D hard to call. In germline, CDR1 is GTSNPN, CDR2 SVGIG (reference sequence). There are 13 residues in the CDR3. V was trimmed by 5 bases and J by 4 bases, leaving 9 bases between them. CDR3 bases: TGTGCCTGGGAGGCCGGCGGGGCCAACGTCCTGACTTTC. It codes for CAWEAGGANVLTF.

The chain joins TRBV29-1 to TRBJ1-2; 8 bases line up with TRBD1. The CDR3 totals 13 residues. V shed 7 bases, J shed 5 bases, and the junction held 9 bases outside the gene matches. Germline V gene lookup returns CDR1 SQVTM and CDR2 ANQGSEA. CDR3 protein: CSAAGQGGYGYTF. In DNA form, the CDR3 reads TGCAGCGCCGCCGGACAGGGAGGATATGGCTACACCTTC.

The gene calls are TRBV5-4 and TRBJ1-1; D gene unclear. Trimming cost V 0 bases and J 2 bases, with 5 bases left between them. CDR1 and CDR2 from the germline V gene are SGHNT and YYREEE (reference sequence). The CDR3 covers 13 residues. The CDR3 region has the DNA TGTGCCAGCAGCTTGGTCAGAAACACTGAAGCTTTCTTT. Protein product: CASSLVRNTEAFF.

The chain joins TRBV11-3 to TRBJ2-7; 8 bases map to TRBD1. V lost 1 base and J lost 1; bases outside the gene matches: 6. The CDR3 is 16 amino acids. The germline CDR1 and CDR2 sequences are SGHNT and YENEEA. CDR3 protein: CASSLGTGFSSYEQYF. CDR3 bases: TGTGCCAGCAGCTTAGGGACAGGGTTCTCTTCCTACGAGCAGTACTTC.

The CDR3: CASSQGRAYEQYF. CDR3 sequence (DNA): TGTGCCAGCAGCCAGGGACGGGCCTACGAGCAGTACTTC. This chain uses TRBV7-2 with TRBJ2-7; D could derive from TRBD1 or TRBD2 (5 bases each). There are 13 residues in the CDR3. V lost 5 bases, J lost 2 bases, and 10 bases lay in between. CDR1 and CDR2 from the germline V gene are SGHTA and FQGNSA.